This TCR beta chain came from a study of cytomegalovirus exposure and HLA in healthy donors. A multiplex PCR was run with 60 Vbeta primers and 13 Jbeta primers. TCRdb keeps only in-frame clones here, not all; method: immunoSEQ multiplex PCR. The table has 100,000 or so clones, around 74% seen once. CDR3 length: 12 amino acids. V shed 3 bases and J shed 15 bases, with 15 bases lying between them. Per germline, CDR1 SNHLY and CDR2 FYNNEI. Source material: PBMCs. The receptor comes from a man aged 25-40 years in good health and CMV-seropositive. The chain carries TRBV2 and TRBJ2-4; TRBD1 is a possible D gene (5 bases). The CDR3 DNA reads as TGTGCCAGCAGTGAGGGTCAGGGTGGGCGGTACTTC. Translated, it gives CASSEGQGGRYF.